These T cell receptor beta chains were read from a single sample in a study of T cell changes during pregnancy in multiple sclerosis. Method: immunoSEQ multiplex PCR; TCRdb's copy keeps in-frame clones and lacks some. The sample lists 50,000 to 70,000 clones; about 91% were seen once. The sample in question was CD8+ T cells from peripheral blood mononuclear cells, obtained before pregnancy. All receptors derive from a female donor with multiple sclerosis, enrolled in a pregnancy study. Each CDR3 is given with its conserved first and last residue. Fields, in order: CDR3 protein, CDR3 DNA, clone size, CDR3 length, D gene, J gene, V gene. The D gene is left open where the match is weak. Clone size is stated in some rows and not others, as once, few, many or a class when expanded.

CASRFAGGLNEQFF,TGTGCCAGCAGATTTGCGGGGGGGTTGAATGAGCAGTTCTTC,-,14,TRBD2,TRBJ2-1,TRBV7-8
CASSALEDRASLGASGANVLTF,TGTGCCAGCAGCGCCCTGGAGGACAGGGCTTCTTTAGGGGCCTCTGGGGCCAACGTCCTGACTTTC,once,22,TRBD1,TRBJ2-6,TRBV7-6
CASSAGPYETEAFF,TGCGCCAGCAGCGCGGGGCCGTACGAGACTGAAGCTTTCTTT,-,14,-,TRBJ1-1,TRBV5-1
CSELRGAQGYTF,TGCAGCGAACTTCGGGGGGCTCAGGGCTACACCTTC,-,12,-,TRBJ1-2,TRBV29-1
CASSSRDRANGYTF,TGTGCCAGCAGCTCCCGGGACAGGGCGAATGGCTACACCTTC,-,14,TRBD1,TRBJ1-2,TRBV13
CASSQESGDRAHTYGYTF,TGTGCCAGCAGCCAAGAGTCCGGGGACAGGGCCCATACTTATGGCTACACCTTC,-,18,TRBD1,TRBJ1-2,TRBV4-2
CASTAGANYGYTF,TGTGCCAGCACCGCGGGAGCTAACTATGGCTACACCTTC,-,13,-,TRBJ1-2,TRBV9
CASEGDSQETQYF,TGTGCCAGCGAAGGGGACAGCCAAGAGACCCAGTACTTC,-,13,TRBD1,TRBJ2-5,TRBV6-5
CASSPMAGGATDTQYF,TGTGCCAGCTCACCAATGGCAGGGGGCGCGACAGATACGCAGTATTTT,once,16,TRBD1,TRBJ2-3,TRBV18
CASKESGLNSPLHF,TGTGCCAGCAAGGAGTCAGGGCTTAATTCACCCCTCCACTTT,-,14,-,TRBJ1-6,TRBV9
CASGGGRGQTGELFF,TGTGCCAGCGGCGGGGGGAGGGGGCAAACCGGGGAGCTGTTTTTT,-,15,-,TRBJ2-2,TRBV5-4
CASSFGQGTEAFF,TGTGCCAGCAGCTTCGGCCAGGGGACTGAAGCTTTCTTT,-,13,-,TRBJ1-1,TRBV5-6
CASSPDILPTDTQYF,TGTGCCAGCAGCCCTGACATTTTACCCACAGATACGCAGTATTTT,-,15,-,TRBJ2-3,TRBV27
CASSHRTGGTDTQYF,TGTGCCAGCAGCCATCGGACAGGGGGCACAGATACGCAGTATTTT,-,15,TRBD1,TRBJ2-3,TRBV14
CASSEAAGGRSEQFF,TGCGCCAGCAGTGAGGCAGCGGGGGGGCGTTCGGAGCAGTTCTTC,few,15,TRBD2,TRBJ2-1,TRBV10-1
CAWSVQEIWARAIRNTEAFF,TGTGCCTGGAGTGTACAAGAGATATGGGCCAGGGCAATCCGGAACACTGAAGCTTTCTTT,-,20,-,TRBJ1-1,TRBV30
CASSQALGTGTPGELFF,TGTGCCAGCAGCCAAGCCCTCGGGACAGGGACACCCGGGGAGCTGTTTTTT,-,17,TRBD1,TRBJ2-2,TRBV14
CASSVGSASGAFF,TGTGCCAGCAGCGTAGGGTCGGCTTCGGGGGCTTTCTTT,-,13,-,TRBJ1-1,TRBV9
CASSPGLAGGISSYEQYF,TGTGCCAGCAGCCCGGGACTAGCGGGGGGGATAAGCTCCTACGAGCAGTACTTC,-,18,TRBD2,TRBJ2-7,TRBV2
CASSPRQGVDGTTQYF,TGTGCCAGCAGCCCCCGACAGGGGGTGGACGGGACGACCCAGTACTTC,-,16,TRBD1,TRBJ2-5,TRBV13
CASGPGTGSYEQYF,TGTGCTAGTGGTCCAGGGACAGGCTCCTACGAGCAGTACTTC,-,14,TRBD1,TRBJ2-7,TRBV12-5
CAWRPPAGEFYNEQFF,TGTGCCTGGAGACCCCCGGCGGGGGAGTTCTACAATGAGCAGTTCTTC,-,16,TRBD2,TRBJ2-1,TRBV30
CASSFGAGNQPQHF,TGTGCCAGCAGCTTTGGGGCAGGGAATCAGCCCCAGCATTTT,-,14,-,TRBJ1-5,TRBV5-6
CSVEDRDRGFGSEQYF,TGCAGCGTTGAAGATCGCGACAGGGGGTTTGGTAGCGAGCAGTACTTC,-,16,TRBD1,TRBJ2-7,TRBV29-1
CASSYDRGRREKLFF,TGTGCCAGCAGTTACGATAGGGGGCGACGGGAAAAACTGTTTTTT,-,15,TRBD1,TRBJ1-4,TRBV6-6
CASSSTARNTEAFF,TGTGCCAGCAGCTCGACAGCGAGGAACACTGAAGCTTTCTTT,-,14,-,TRBJ1-1,TRBV7-9
CASSLGQAKNTEAFF,TGTGCCAGCAGCTTGGGACAGGCCAAAAACACTGAAGCTTTCTTT,-,15,-,TRBJ1-1,TRBV5-4
CASSGDRVVGTDTQYF,TGTGCCAGCAGTGGGGACAGGGTAGTGGGCACAGATACGCAGTATTTT,-,16,TRBD1,TRBJ2-3,TRBV2
CASSIRGLATYNEQFF,TGTGCCAGTAGTATACGTGGACTAGCTACCTACAATGAGCAGTTCTTC,-,16,TRBD2,TRBJ2-1,TRBV19
CSVEDDSEITSTDTQYF,TGCAGCGTTGAAGACGACTCCGAGATTACCAGCACAGATACGCAGTATTTT,-,17,-,TRBJ2-3,TRBV29-1
CASSVGMGPLEQYF,TGTGCCAGCAGCGTAGGGATGGGGCCCCTCGAGCAGTACTTC,-,14,-,TRBJ2-7,TRBV9